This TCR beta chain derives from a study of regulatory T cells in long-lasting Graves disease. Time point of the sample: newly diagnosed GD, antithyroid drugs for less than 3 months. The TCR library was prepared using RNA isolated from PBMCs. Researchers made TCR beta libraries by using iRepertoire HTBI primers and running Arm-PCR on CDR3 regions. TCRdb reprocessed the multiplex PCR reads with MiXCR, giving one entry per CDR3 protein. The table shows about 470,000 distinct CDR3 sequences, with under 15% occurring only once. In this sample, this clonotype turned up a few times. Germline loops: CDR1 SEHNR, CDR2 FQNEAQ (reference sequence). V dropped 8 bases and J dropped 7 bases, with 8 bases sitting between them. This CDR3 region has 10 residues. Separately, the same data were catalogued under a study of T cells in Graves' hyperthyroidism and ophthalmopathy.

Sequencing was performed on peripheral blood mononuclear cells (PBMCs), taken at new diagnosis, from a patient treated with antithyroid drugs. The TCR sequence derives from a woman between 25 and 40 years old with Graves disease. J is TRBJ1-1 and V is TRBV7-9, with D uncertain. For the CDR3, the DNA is TGTGCCAGCGGGTGGGATGAAGCTTTCTTT. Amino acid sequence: CASGWDEAFF.